This entry describes one TCR beta chain. No antigen is known for it. These data are taken from a study of post-analysis software for immune sequencing data. Across the whole study: The study covered relapsing-remitting, secondary progressive and progressive-relapsing courses of multiple sclerosis.

V gave up 0 bases and J gave up 3 bases; unmatched junction bases: 4. CDR1 SQVTM and CDR2 ANQGSEA come from the germline V gene. The CDR3 sequence is 15 residues long. Study results and limitations: Versus controls, multiple sclerosis patients showed significantly lower diversity (normalized Chao1). With F measure, samples from one preparation batch clustered together strongly. Relative to controls, patients had 4 or 5 TRBV segments at higher frequency, with TRBV5-6, TRBV5-1 and TRBV20-1 among these.

The library was made from cDNA and included unique molecular identifiers. TCRdb reprocessed the PCR reads with MiXCR, giving one entry per CDR3 protein. The table lists about 820,000 distinct CDR3 sequences, approximately 53% of them singletons, with approximately 4.3% in the top ten. Sequenced sample: blood. The sequence was collected from a girl aged 5-17 years with multiple sclerosis. This chain links TRBV29-1 with TRBJ2-3; 9 bases fit TRBD1. As DNA, the CDR3 is TGCAGCGTTGAAGAGACAGGGGGGGAAACAGATACGCAGTATTTT. It codes for CSVEETGGETDTQYF.